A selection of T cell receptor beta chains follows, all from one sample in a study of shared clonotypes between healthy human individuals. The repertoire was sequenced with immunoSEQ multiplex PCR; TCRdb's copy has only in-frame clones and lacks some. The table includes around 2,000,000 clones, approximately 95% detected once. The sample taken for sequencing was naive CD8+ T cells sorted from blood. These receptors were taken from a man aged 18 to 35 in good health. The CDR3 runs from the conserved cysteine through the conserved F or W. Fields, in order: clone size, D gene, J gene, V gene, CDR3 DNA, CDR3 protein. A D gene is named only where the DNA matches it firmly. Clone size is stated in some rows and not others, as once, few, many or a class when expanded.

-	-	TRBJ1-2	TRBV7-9	TGTGCCAGCGGAGGGGGAGGGACAACTAACTATGGCTACACCTTC	CASGGGGTTNYGYTF
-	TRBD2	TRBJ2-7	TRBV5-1	TGCGCCAGCAGCCCGGGACTAGGGCCCCACTACGAGCAGTACTTC	CASSPGLGPHYEQYF
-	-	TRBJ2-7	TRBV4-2	TGTGCCAGCAGCCAAGATGCCGAGACAGGTAACGAGCAGTACTTC	CASSQDAETGNEQYF
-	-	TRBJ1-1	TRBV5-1	TGCGCCAGCAGCTTGGTGGGGTACACTGAAGCTTTCTTT	CASSLVGYTEAFF
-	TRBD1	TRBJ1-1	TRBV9	TGTGCCAGCAGCGACCGGGACAGGGGGAGTGAAGCTTTCTTT	CASSDRDRGSEAFF
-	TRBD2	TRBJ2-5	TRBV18	TGTGCCAGCTCACCGCCTAGCGGGGAACGTCTGCAAGAGACCCAGTACTTC	CASSPPSGERLQETQYF
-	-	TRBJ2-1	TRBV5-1	TGCGCCAGCAGCTTGGTAGGGAGCTCCTACAATGAGCAGTTCTTC	CASSLVGSSYNEQFF
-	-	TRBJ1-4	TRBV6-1	TGTGCCAGCAGTGAAAGGGCCTTGTTTTTTTCAACTAATGAAAAACTGTTTTTT	CASSERALFFSTNEKLFF
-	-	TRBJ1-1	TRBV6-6	TGTGCCAGCAGTTACGGGGCCGTGGTTGAAGCTTTCTTT	CASSYGAVVEAFF
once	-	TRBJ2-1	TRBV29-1	TGCAGCGTTGAAGGCCTAGAGCAGTTCTTC	CSVEGLEQFF
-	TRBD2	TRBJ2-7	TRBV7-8	TGTGCCAGCGGACCTAGCGGGAGTTACGAGCAGTACTTC	CASGPSGSYEQYF
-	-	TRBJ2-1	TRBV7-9	TGTGCCAGCAGCTCGGACAGCAATGAGCAGTTCTTC	CASSSDSNEQFF
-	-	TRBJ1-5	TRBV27	TGTGCCAGCAGTTTATCGAGGGGGGCCCCTTTGACCCAGCATTTT	CASSLSRGAPLTQHF
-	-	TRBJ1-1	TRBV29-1	TGCAGCGTCCGGGGAACTGAAGCTTTCTTT	CSVRGTEAFF
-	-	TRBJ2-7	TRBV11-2	TGTGCCAGCAGCTTAGGTGTGGCCTACGAGCAGTACTTC	CASSLGVAYEQYF
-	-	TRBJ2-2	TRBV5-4	TGTGCCAGCAGCTTAGATCCGGGCTTCGGACTTTCGTTCACCGGGGAGCTGTTTTTT	CASSLDPGFGLSFTGELFF
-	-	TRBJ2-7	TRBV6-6	TGTGCCAGCACCCCGACAGTAAACGCTATGGAGCAGTACTTC	CASTPTVNAMEQYF
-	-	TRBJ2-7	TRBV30	TGTGCCTGGAGTTCAGAACAGACCTACGAGCAGTACTTC	CAWSSEQTYEQYF
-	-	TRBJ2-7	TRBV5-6	TGTGCCAGCAGCTTGGTTAATGGATACGAGCAGTACTTC	CASSLVNGYEQYF
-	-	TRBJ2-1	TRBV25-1	TGTGCCAGCAGTGATACTAGCTCTGGAGAGCAGTTCTTC	CASSDTSSGEQFF
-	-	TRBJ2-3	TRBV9	TGTGCCAGCAGCGTAGCAGGAGGGCCAGATACGCAGTATTTT	CASSVAGGPDTQYF
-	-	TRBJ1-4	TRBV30	TGTGCCTGGAGTGTTTACATTCGGGGGGAAGAAAAACTGTTTTTT	CAWSVYIRGEEKLFF
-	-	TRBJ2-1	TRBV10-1	TGCGCCAGCAGTGAGGAGCCAGGGGATGAGCAGTTCTTC	CASSEEPGDEQFF
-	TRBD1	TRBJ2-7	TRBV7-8	TGTGCCAGCAGTTCGGGACAGGGGAACGAGCAGTACTTC	CASSSGQGNEQYF
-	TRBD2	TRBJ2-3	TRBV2	TGTGCCAGCATCCAACTAGCGGGCACAGATACGCAGTATTTT	CASIQLAGTDTQYF
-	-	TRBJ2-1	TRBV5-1	TGCGCCAGCAGCTTGAGGCCATCCGCCCGGTACAATGAGCAGTTCTTC	CASSLRPSARYNEQFF
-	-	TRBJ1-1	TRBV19	TGTGCCAGTAGTATAGAAGGGGCCACTGAAGCTTTCTTT	CASSIEGATEAFF
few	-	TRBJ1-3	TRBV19	TGTGCCAGTAGTAGAACAGCCACACCAGGCGACACCATATATTTT	CASSRTATPGDTIYF
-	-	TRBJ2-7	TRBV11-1	TGTGCCAGCAGCGTCACCGGGAGTTACGAGCAGTACTTC	CASSVTGSYEQYF
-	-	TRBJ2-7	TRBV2	TGTGCCAGCAGTGAATTGGGGGACTCCTACGAGCAGTACTTC	CASSELGDSYEQYF
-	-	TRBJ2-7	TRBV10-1	TGCGCCAGCAGTGACTCTCCGTCCGCGGACGAGCAGTACTTC	CASSDSPSADEQYF
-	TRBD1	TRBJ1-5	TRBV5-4	TGTGCCAGCAGCTTTAATATAGACAGGGAGAATAATCAGCCCCAGCATTTT	CASSFNIDRENNQPQHF
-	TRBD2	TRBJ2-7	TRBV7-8	TGTGCCAGCAGCTTAAAGGGTTTTCTAGCGGGAGCTTCTCCCTACGAGCAGTACTTC	CASSLKGFLAGASPYEQYF
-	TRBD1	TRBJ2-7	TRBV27	TGTGCCAGCAGCTCACCCGGGACAGGGATCTACGAGCAGTACTTC	CASSSPGTGIYEQYF
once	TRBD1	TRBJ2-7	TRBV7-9	TGTGCCAGCAGCTCCACTCCCGGGACAGGGCCATACGAGCAGTACTTC	CASSSTPGTGPYEQYF
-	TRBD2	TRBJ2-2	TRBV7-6	TGTGCCAGCAGCAGACTAGCTGAGAACACCGGGGAGCTGTTTTTT	CASSRLAENTGELFF
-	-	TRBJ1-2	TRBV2	TGTGCCAGCAGTGAGGGACCAAACTATGGCTACACCTTC	CASSEGPNYGYTF
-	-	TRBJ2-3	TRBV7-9	TGTGCCAGCAGCTTAGATTGGGACTTGGATACGCAGTATTTT	CASSLDWDLDTQYF
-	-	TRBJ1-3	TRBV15	TGTGCCACCAGCAGCGGGATCTCTGGAAACACCATATATTTT	CATSSGISGNTIYF
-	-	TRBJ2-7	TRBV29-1	TGCAGCGTTGAAGTCAGGGCGGACGCAGACTACGAGCAGTACTTC	CSVEVRADADYEQYF